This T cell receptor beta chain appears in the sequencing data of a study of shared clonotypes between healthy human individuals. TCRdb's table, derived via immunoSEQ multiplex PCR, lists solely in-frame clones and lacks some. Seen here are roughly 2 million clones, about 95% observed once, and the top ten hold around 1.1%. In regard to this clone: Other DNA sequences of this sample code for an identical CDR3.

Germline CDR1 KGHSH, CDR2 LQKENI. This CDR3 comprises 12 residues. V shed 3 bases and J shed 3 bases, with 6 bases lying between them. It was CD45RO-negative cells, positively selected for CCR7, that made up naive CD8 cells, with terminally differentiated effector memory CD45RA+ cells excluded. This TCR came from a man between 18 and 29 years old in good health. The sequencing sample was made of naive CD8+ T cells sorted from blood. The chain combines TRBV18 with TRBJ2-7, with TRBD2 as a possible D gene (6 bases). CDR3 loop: CASSPGGYEQYF. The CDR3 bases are TGTGCCAGCTCACCGGGAGGCTACGAGCAGTACTTC.